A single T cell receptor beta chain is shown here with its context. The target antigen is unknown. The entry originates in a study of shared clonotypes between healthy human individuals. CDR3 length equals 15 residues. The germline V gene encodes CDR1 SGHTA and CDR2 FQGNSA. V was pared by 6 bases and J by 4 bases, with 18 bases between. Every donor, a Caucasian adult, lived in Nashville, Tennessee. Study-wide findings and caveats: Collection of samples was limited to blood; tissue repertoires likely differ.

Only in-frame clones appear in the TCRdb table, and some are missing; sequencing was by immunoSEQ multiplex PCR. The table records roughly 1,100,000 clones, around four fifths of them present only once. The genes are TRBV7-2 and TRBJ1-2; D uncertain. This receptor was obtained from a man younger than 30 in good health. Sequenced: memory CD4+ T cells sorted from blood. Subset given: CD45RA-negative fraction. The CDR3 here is CASRPPGPNGYGYTF. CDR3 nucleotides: TGTGCCAGCAGACCACCTGGTCCGAATGGCTATGGCTACACCTTC.